This T cell receptor (beta chain) is drawn from a study of T cell responses to AZD1222 COVID-19 vaccine. General observations from the study: Donors were mostly white British, more females; clonal diversity possibly underestimated. All repertoire sampling was performed exclusively after the peak T cell response. Mapped onto spike, vaccine-associated CD4 TCRs spanned it and were dominant at 160-218 and 743-854.

This CDR3 contains 15 residues. V shed 7 bases, J shed 6 bases, and the junction held 12 bases outside the gene matches. CDR1 and CDR2 (germline): SQVTM, ANQGSEA. Assay used: immunoSEQ multiplex PCR; TCRdb lists only in-frame clones, some missing. Here the sample spans about 120,000 clones, around 89% being singletons. About this clone itself: What it binds is not known.

The TCR comes from an adult in good health. The sample here was peripheral blood, taken on day 0 of AZD1222 vaccination. The rearrangement uses TRBV29-1 and TRBJ2-2; 9 bases match TRBD2. CDR3 amino acids: CSAGPGLAFAGELFF. CDR3 bases: TGCAGCGCGGGGCCGGGACTAGCATTCGCCGGGGAGCTGTTTTTT.